Detailed here is one T cell receptor beta chain. Its target is unknown. The sample is drawn from a study of beta chain features in type 1 diabetes. Study-wide findings and caveats: Shorter TCRB CDR3s, moderately but significantly so, marked every one of the four CD4+ subsets in Type 1 diabetes patients.

cDNA synthesis used the whole RNA isolate, giving expressed TCRB sequences. Here immunoSEQ multiplex PCR was the method, and the copy in TCRdb shows in-frame clones only, minus some. The sample yields 150,000 to 190,000 clones, approximately 10% seen once. Looked up from germline, CDR1 is DFQATT and CDR2 is SNEGSKA (reference sequence). Trimming shortened V by 6 bases and J by 13 bases, and 15 bases separated the two germline ends. This CDR3 contains 10 residues. This TCR was sampled from a man younger than 45 with type 1 diabetes. The gene calls are TRBV20-1 and TRBJ1-1; D call uncertain. The sequenced material came from central memory CD4+ T cells from blood. CDR3 sequence (DNA): TGCAGTGCGCTCGGGGAGGTGGTTTTCTTT. It encodes CSALGEVVFF.